The next 4 T cell receptor beta chains were all read from a single sample in a study of T-cell reconstitution after alpha-beta-depleted transplantation in children. Molecular barcoding with unique molecular identifiers was used for the TCRbeta library. TCRdb reprocessed the PCR reads via MiXCR and lists one record per CDR3 protein. The table shows 17,000 or so distinct CDR3 sequences, with 9.5% to 15% occurring only once. The material sequenced was PBMCs, mostly from graft donor cells, taken 180 days after TCRalphabeta/CD19-depleted stem cell transplant. Receptors originate from a boy under three years old who had a stem cell transplant for Wiskott-Aldrich syndrome, so the T cells may come from the graft donor.

The chain recombines TRBV20-1 with TRBJ2-4; 7 nucleotides match TRBD1. Looked up from germline, CDR1 is DFQATT and CDR2 is SNEGSKA (reference sequence). The junction had 5 bases not matched to a gene; V was cut back by 6 bases and J by 0 bases. This CDR3 comprises 14 residues. CDR3 nucleotides: TGCAGTGCAGACAGGGACCTAGCCAAAAACATTCAGTACTTC. Protein sequence: CSADRDLAKNIQYF.

There are a few counts of this clonotype. The chain carries TRBV11-1 and TRBJ1-3; D gene ambiguous. Trimming cost V 4 bases and J 8 bases, with 33 bases left between them. Per germline, CDR1 SGHAT and CDR2 FQDESV (reference sequence). The length of the CDR3 is 20 residues. The CDR3 DNA reads as TGTGCCAGCAGCTCCACTCACCACAGCCAAACACCGTTCACTATAGACACCATATATTTT. Translation gives CASSSTHHSQTPFTIDTIYF.

The chain uses TRBV14 and TRBJ1-3; unclear D gene. Looked up from germline, CDR1 is SGHDN and CDR2 is FVKESK. The V end lost 1 base, the J end lost 0 bases, and 7 bases lay between the germline ends. The length of the CDR3 is 15 residues. The CDR3 coding sequence is TGTGCCAGCAGCCAAGTTCATTTCTCTGGAAACACCATATATTTT. Amino acid sequence: CASSQVHFSGNTIYF.

The V gene is TRBV5-4, the J gene TRBJ2-3; possible D gene TRBD1, 6 bases. The CDR3 extends over 16 amino acids. Between the trimmed V and J ends, which lost 6 bases and 3 bases, there was a span of 20 bases. The germline V gene has CDR1 SGHNT and CDR2 YYREEE (reference sequence). This CDR3 reads CASKPKGELGTDTQYF. The CDR3 region has the DNA TGTGCCAGCAAACCGAAGGGGGAACTGGGGACAGATACGCAGTATTTT. Combining the CDR3 with reference TRBV5-4 and TRBJ2-3 gives the whole variable domain ETGVTQSPTHLIKTRGQQVTLRCSSQSGHNTVSWYQQALGQGPQFIFQYYREEENGRGNFPPRFSGLQFPNYSSELNVNALELDDSALYLCASKPKGELGTDTQYFGPGTRLTVL.